This entry features one T cell receptor (beta chain) sequence. Its antigen is currently unknown. Germline CDR1 SGHAT, CDR2 FQDESV (reference sequence). This CDR3 contains 13 residues. V was trimmed by 3 bases and J by 7 bases, leaving 12 bases between them. The sample is drawn from a study of T cell responses to AZD1222 COVID-19 vaccine. Overall study findings and caveats: Spike-specific TCR breadth rose after two AZD1222 doses, and depth rose as well. Vaccine-associated CD4 TCRs spanned spike, dominant at 160-218 and 743-854. The reported proportion of spike-specific TCRs targeting unmutated variant regions was nearly half.

Here immunoSEQ multiplex PCR was the method, and the copy in TCRdb shows in-frame clones only, minus some. The data contain 100,000 to 150,000 clones, 89% of them singletons. The clonotype comes from an adult in good health. Sequencing used peripheral blood, obtained on day 0 of AZD1222 vaccination. The rearrangement links TRBV11-1 to TRBJ1-2, with no clear D. The CDR3 coding sequence is TGTGCCAGCAGCTTGTGGCTCTCCGGTGGCTACACCTTC. The encoded protein is CASSLWLSGGYTF.